These 21 T cell receptor beta chains share one sample of origin, sequenced in a study of T cell responses to AZD1222 COVID-19 vaccine. Sequenced by immunoSEQ multiplex PCR; TCRdb stores in-frame clones only, minus some. The data show 150,000 or so clones, 80% to 95% seen once. Here the sequenced sample was peripheral blood, taken 28 days after the second AZD1222 dose. The source of these receptors is an adult who received the AZD1222 COVID-19 vaccine.

The chain recombines TRBV12-3 or TRBV12-4 with TRBJ1-1, with D hard to call. Trimming shortened V by 1 base and J by 4 bases, and 4 bases separated the two germline ends. The CDR3 has 12 amino acids. The CDR3 coding sequence is TGTGCCAGCAGTTTAGGGGCCACTGAAGCTTTCTTT. Its protein product is CASSLGATEAFF.

The chain employs TRBV28 and TRBJ1-2, with D possibly matching TRBD1 (5 bases). Germline lookup yields CDR1 MDHEN and CDR2 SYDVKM. This CDR3 is 15 amino acids long. V lost 2 bases and J 3 bases, leaving 13 bases between the germline ends. Here the CDR3 reads CASSLSGRAHYGYTF. CDR3 coding DNA: TGTGCCAGCAGTTTAAGCGGCAGGGCCCACTATGGCTACACCTTC.

The J gene is TRBJ1-6, the V gene TRBV6-5; D remains unclear. The CDR3 covers 14 residues. Trimming shortened V by 2 bases and J by 3 bases, and 5 bases separated the two germline ends. The V gene's germline CDR1 is MNHEY and CDR2 SVGAGI. The CDR3, as DNA: TGTGCCAGCAGTTACAGCTACTATAATTCACCCCTCCACTTT. Translating gives CASSYSYYNSPLHF.

This chain links TRBV19 with TRBJ2-3; D ambiguous. Germline loops: CDR1 LNHDA, CDR2 SQIVND (reference sequence). There are 13 residues in the CDR3. The V end lost 5 bases, the J end lost 4 bases, and 10 bases lay between the germline ends. The CDR3 DNA reads TGTGCCAGTAGTTTGACAAGATCAGATACGCAGTATTTT. This gives the protein CASSLTRSDTQYF.

The chain combines TRBV13 with TRBJ2-3; 7 positions agree with TRBD1. Germline V gives CDR1 PRHDT, CDR2 FYEKMQ (reference sequence). Trimming at V came to 1 base and at J to 3 bases, leaving 10 bases not matched to a gene. This CDR3 is 17 amino acids long. DNA for the CDR3: TGTGCCAGCAGCTTAGACTTCACCGGCAGGGGGACAGATACGCAGTATTTT. It specifies CASSLDFTGRGTDTQYF.

Here the CDR3 reads CASSRTGSYEQYF. The DNA for the CDR3 is TGTGCCAGCTCACGGACCGGCTCCTACGAGCAGTACTTC. The J gene is TRBJ2-7, the V gene TRBV18; D uncertain. CDR1 and CDR2 from the germline V gene are KGHSH and LQKENI. Trimming took off 4 bases at V and 0 bases at J, with 7 bases between the two ends. The length of the CDR3 is 13 residues.

The chain links TRBV4-1 to TRBJ1-6; tentatively, D is TRBD1 (6 bases). Trimming cost V 1 base and J 10 bases, with 20 bases left between them. CDR3 length: 17 residues. CDR1 is MGHRA, CDR2 YSYEKL, per germline. CDR3 DNA: TGCGCCAGCAGCCAAGGGGTGCCGGGACAAATAGCATCACCCCTCCACTTT. This codes for CASSQGVPGQIASPLHF.

This clone was found a few times. The chain is built from TRBV5-1 and TRBJ2-2, with TRBD2 as a possible D gene (6 bases). The CDR3 loop spans 13 amino acids. Germline assignment: CDR1 SGHRS and CDR2 YFSETQ. V was cut by 4 bases and J by 5 bases, with 9 bases left in between. The CDR3 sequence is CASSQGLTGELFF. CDR3 bases: TGCGCCAGCAGCCAAGGACTAACCGGGGAGCTGTTTTTT.

The chain links TRBV5-4 to TRBJ2-5; D not certain. The CDR3 totals 17 residues. Germline CDR1 and CDR2: SGHNT and YYREEE (reference sequence). With 4 bases removed from V and 4 bases from J, the gap between germline ends came to 23 bases. CDR3 sequence (DNA): TGTGCCAGCAGCACTGGGGTTTCTTCGGGCCTAACAGAGACCCAGTACTTC. It specifies CASSTGVSSGLTETQYF.

V gene TRBV19 combines with J gene TRBJ1-5; a weak D match, TRBD1 (5 bases). The germline V gene encodes CDR1 LNHDA and CDR2 SQIVND (reference sequence). The CDR3 length is 15 residues. V shed 5 bases and J shed 10 bases, with 21 bases lying between them. The CDR3 protein is CASSSGSPRGVPQHF. Written as DNA, the CDR3 is TGTGCCAGTAGTTCCGGTTCGCCCCGGGGGGTACCCCAGCATTTT. The full variable domain, rest sourced from reference TRBV19 and TRBJ1-5, is DGGITQSPKYLFRKEGQNVTLSCEQNLNHDAMYWYRQDPGQGLRLIYYSQIVNDFQKGDIAEGYSVSREKKESFPLTVTSAQKNPTAFYLCASSSGSPRGVPQHFGDGTRLSIL.

For the CDR3, the DNA is TGTGCCAGCAGCTTCAGGGCCCCCTATGGCTACACCTTC. It translates to CASSFRAPYGYTF. The chain carries TRBV5-8 and TRBJ1-2; a possible D gene is TRBD1 (5 bases). The germline gives CDR1 SGHTS, CDR2 YDEGEE. This CDR3 comprises 13 residues. Trimming took 2 bases from V and 4 from J, leaving 9 bases between them.

The chain joins TRBV6-6 to TRBJ1-1; D is uncertain. Trimming left V 5 bases short and J 1 base short, with 8 bases between. This CDR3 is built from 13 residues. Germline V lookup: CDR1 MNHNY, CDR2 SVGAGI (reference sequence). This CDR3 reads CASSKLENTEAFF. CDR3 nucleotides: TGTGCCAGCAGTAAGTTGGAGAACACTGAAGCTTTCTTT.

This clone was seen only once. This rearrangement joins TRBV28 to TRBJ2-3; maybe TRBD1 (5 bases). This CDR3 spans 14 amino acids. The ends were cut back, 3 bases at V and 3 bases at J, with 10 bases in the middle. The germline V gene has CDR1 MDHEN and CDR2 SYDVKM. CDR3 nucleotide sequence: TGTGCCAGCAGTTTTGCCCCAGGGACAGATACGCAGTATTTT. This encodes CASSFAPGTDTQYF.

The V gene is TRBV13, the J gene TRBJ1-5, with D unresolved. Trimming took off 4 bases at V and 1 base at J, with 17 bases between the two ends. Germline lookup yields CDR1 PRHDT and CDR2 FYEKMQ (reference sequence). The CDR3 runs 17 residues. The CDR3 is CASSYPRPRESNQPQHF. The DNA of the CDR3 is TGTGCCAGCAGCTACCCCCGGCCCCGGGAAAGCAATCAGCCCCAGCATTTT.

The rearrangement uses TRBV18 and TRBJ1-2; 8 bases match TRBD1. J lost 5 bases, V lost 3 bases, and 2 bases had no gene match. Germline V gene data show CDR1 as KGHSH and CDR2 as LQKENI. The CDR3 totals 13 residues. The CDR3 sequence is CASSPDRGYGYTF. The CDR3, as DNA: TGTGCCAGCTCACCCGACAGGGGTTATGGCTACACCTTC.

This clone was counted many times. The V and J genes are TRBV4-3 and TRBJ1-6; unclear D gene. Trimming shortened V by 0 bases and J by 6 bases, and 12 bases separated the two germline ends. Germline CDR1 LGHNA, CDR2 YSLEER. CDR3 length: 16 amino acids. CDR3 region: CASSQESYAGNSPLHF. In DNA, the CDR3 is TGCGCCAGCAGCCAAGAAAGTTACGCGGGTAATTCACCCCTCCACTTT.

The chain couples TRBV7-9 to TRBJ2-3; TRBD1 is a possible D gene (5 bases). Trimming left V 6 bases short and J 2 bases short, with 12 bases between. CDR3 size: 14 residues. Germline lookup yields CDR1 SEHNR and CDR2 FQNEAQ (reference sequence). In DNA form, the CDR3 reads TGTGCCAGCAGTCGCCAGGGTGCCACAGATACGCAGTATTTT. Protein: CASSRQGATDTQYF.

This clone was recorded only once. This sequence joins TRBV7-9 and TRBJ2-5; 10 bases are shared with TRBD2. The germline V gene has CDR1 SEHNR and CDR2 FQNEAQ (reference sequence). The J segment lost 6 bases and the V segment lost 1 base, leaving 5 bases of the junction unmatched. This CDR3 has 15 amino acids. The CDR3 loop reads CASSLVTSGKKTQYF. CDR3 DNA sequence: TGTGCCAGCAGCTTAGTTACTAGCGGGAAAAAGACCCAGTACTTC.

This rearrangement joins TRBV3-1 (or the pseudogene TRBV3-2) to TRBJ1-6; 8 nucleotides match TRBD1. The germline V gene encodes CDR1 LGHDT and CDR2 YNNKEL (reference sequence). This CDR3 is 15 amino acids long. Unmatched junction bases numbered 2, after V lost 4 bases and J lost 3 bases. The CDR3 region has the DNA TGTGCCAGCAGCCCCGGGACAGGCTATAATTCACCCCTCCACTTT. Its protein product is CASSPGTGYNSPLHF.

This chain joins TRBV19 and TRBJ2-1; 13 bases map to TRBD2. V dropped 6 bases and J dropped 6; count of bases not matched to a gene: 2. Germline values: CDR1 LNHDA, CDR2 SQIVND (reference sequence). The CDR3 totals 14 residues. The CDR3 is CASSRTSGSNEQFF. CDR3 sequence (DNA): TGTGCCAGTAGCCGGACTAGCGGGAGCAATGAGCAGTTCTTC.

V is TRBV3-1 (or the pseudogene TRBV3-2) and J is TRBJ2-6, with D hard to call. CDR3 length: 18 residues. Trimming removed 4 bases at V and 0 bases at J, with 16 bases between. CDR1 is LGHDT and CDR2 is YNNKEL in the germline V gene (reference sequence). The CDR3 sequence: CASSLTHTIRSGANVLTF. CDR3 nucleotides: TGTGCCAGCAGCCTGACACACACCATTCGCTCTGGGGCCAACGTCCTGACTTTC.